Sequencing of this T cell receptor beta chain was carried out in a study of T cell repertoires in cytomegalovirus infection. The CDR3 has 14 amino acids. V gave up 3 bases and J gave up 7 bases, with 13 bases separating them. One entry per CDR3 protein, called by TCRdb with MiXCR from the reads. This sample has about 320,000 distinct CDR3 sequences, with 8% to 10% found just once. The V and J genes are TRBV12-3 or TRBV12-4 and TRBJ2-1; the D gene is possibly TRBD2 (5 bases). This receptor was identified in a human donor in good health (CMV status not recorded). Some clones in this sample may be carry-over from other donors' samples. The source material was PBMCs. CDR3 in amino acids: CASSFATQRNEQFF. CDR3 coding DNA: TGTGCCAGCAGTTTTGCAACCCAGCGGAATGAGCAGTTCTTC.